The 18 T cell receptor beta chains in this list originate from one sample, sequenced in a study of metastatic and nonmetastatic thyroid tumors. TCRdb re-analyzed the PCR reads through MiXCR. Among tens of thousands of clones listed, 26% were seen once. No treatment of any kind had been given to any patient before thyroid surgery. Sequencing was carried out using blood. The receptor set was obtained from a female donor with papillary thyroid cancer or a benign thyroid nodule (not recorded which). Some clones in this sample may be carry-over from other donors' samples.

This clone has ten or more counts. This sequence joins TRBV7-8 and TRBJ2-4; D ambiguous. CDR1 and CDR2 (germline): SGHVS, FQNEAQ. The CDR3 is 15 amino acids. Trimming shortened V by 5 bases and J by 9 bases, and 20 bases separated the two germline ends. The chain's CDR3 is CASSPPSPLGSIQYF. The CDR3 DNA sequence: TGTGCCAGCAGCCCCCCCAGCCCCCTCGGCAGCATTCAGTACTTC.

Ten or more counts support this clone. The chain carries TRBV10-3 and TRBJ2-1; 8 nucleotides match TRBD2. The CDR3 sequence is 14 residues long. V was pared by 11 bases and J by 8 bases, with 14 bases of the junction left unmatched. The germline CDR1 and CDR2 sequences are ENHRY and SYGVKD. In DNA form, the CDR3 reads TGTGCCGCCTGGACCCCGGAGCGGGAGCATGAGCAGTTCTTC. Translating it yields CAAWTPEREHEQFF.

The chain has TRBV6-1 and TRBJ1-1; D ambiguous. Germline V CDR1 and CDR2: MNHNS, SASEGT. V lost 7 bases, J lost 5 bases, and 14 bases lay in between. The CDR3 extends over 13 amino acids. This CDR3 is CASIREGRTEAFF. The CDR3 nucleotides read TGTGCCAGCATAAGGGAGGGCCGAACTGAAGCTTTCTTT.

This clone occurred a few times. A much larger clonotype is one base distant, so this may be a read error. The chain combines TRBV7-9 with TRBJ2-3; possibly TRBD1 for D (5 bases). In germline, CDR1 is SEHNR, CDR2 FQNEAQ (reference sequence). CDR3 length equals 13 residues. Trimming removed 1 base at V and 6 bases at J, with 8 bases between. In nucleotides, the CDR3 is TGTGCCAGCAGCTTAGACAGGTTTGATACGCAGTATTTT. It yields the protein CASSLDRFDTQYF.

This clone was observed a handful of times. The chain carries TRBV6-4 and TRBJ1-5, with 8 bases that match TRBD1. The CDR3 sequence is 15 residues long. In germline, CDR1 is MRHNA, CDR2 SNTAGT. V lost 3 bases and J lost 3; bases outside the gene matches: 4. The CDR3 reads CASSEGRGPNQPQHF. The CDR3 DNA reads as TGTGCCAGCAGTGAGGGCAGGGGGCCCAATCAGCCCCAGCATTTT.

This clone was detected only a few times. The CDR3 DNA is TGTGCCAGTAGCAACCAGTTGACTGTTGGGAATGAGCAGTTCTTC. The encoded protein is CASSNQLTVGNEQFF. The chain employs TRBV19 and TRBJ2-1; D ambiguous. CDR1 and CDR2 from the germline V gene are LNHDA and SQIVND (reference sequence). There are 15 residues in the CDR3. Between the trimmed V and J ends, which lost 6 bases and 7 bases, there was a span of 19 bases.

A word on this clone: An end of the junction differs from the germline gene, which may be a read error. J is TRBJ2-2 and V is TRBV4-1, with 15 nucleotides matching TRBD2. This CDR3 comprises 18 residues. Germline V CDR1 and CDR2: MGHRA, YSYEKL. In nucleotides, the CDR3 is TGCGCCAGCAGCCAAAGGACTAGCGGGAGGGCCTGTACCGGGGGGCTGTTTTTT. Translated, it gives CASSQRTSGRACTGGLFF.

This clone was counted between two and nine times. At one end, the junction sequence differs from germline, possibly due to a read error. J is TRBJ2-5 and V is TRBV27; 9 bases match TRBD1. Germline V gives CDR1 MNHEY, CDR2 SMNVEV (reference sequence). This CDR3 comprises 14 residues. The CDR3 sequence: CASSPTGGFGTQCF. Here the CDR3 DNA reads TGTGCCAGCAGTCCTACAGGGGGCTTTGGGACCCAGTGCTTC.

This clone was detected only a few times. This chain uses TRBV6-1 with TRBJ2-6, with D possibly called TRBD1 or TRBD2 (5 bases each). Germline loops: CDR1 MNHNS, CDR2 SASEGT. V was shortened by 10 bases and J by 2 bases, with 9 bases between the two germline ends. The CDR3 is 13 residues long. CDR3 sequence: CATRDAGANVLTF. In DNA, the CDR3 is TGTGCCACCCGGGACGCTGGGGCCAACGTCCTGACTTTC.

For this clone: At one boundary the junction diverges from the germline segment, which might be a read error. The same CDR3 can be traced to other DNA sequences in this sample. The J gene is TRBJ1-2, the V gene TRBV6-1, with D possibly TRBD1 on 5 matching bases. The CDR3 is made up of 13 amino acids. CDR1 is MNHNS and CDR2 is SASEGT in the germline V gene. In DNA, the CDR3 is TGTGCCAGTAGGGGCACTTTAAACTATGGCTACACATTC. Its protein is CASRGTLNYGYTF.

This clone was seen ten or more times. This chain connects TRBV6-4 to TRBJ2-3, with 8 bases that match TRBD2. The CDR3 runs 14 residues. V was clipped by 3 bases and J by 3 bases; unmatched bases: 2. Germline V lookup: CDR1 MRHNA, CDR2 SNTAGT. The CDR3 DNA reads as TGTGCCAGCAGTGAGGCGGGGGGAACAGATACGCAGTATTTT. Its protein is CASSEAGGTDTQYF.

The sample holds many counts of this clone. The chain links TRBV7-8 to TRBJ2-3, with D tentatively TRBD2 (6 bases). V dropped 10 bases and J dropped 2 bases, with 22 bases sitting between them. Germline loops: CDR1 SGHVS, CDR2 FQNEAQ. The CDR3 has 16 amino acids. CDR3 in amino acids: CATIPGPRRATDTQYF. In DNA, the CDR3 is TGTGCCACCATACCGGGCCCAAGGAGGGCCACAGATACGCAGTATTTT.

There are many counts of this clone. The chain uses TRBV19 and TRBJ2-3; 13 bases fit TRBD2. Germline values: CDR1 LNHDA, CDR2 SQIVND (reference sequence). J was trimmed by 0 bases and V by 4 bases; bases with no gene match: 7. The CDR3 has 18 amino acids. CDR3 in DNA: TGTGCCAGTAGTAAACGGACTAGCGGGAGCCTTAGCACAGATACGCAGTATTTT. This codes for CASSKRTSGSLSTDTQYF.

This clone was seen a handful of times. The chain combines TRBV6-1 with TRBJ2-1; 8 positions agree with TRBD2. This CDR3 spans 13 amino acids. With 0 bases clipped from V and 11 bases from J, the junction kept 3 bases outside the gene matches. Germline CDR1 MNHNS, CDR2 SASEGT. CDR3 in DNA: TGTGCCAGCAGTGAAGCTAAGCGGGAGAAGCAGTTCTTC. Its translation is CASSEAKREKQFF.

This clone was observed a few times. The CDR3 region is CASSRTGAGYGYTF. The CDR3 region has the DNA TGTGCCAGCAGCCGGACAGGGGCCGGCTATGGCTACACCTTC. The chain is built from TRBV28 and TRBJ1-2; TRBD1 agrees at 9 bases. This CDR3 is 14 amino acids long. Germline CDR1 and CDR2: MDHEN and SYDVKM. After removal of 6 bases from V and 4 bases from J, the junction contained 6 bases not matched to a gene.

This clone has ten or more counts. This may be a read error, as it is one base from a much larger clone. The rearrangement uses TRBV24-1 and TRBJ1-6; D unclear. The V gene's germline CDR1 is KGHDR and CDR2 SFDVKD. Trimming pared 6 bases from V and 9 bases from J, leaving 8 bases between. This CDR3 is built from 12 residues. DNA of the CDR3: TGTGCCACCAGTACCATGGGTTCACCCCTCCACTTT. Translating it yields CATSTMGSPLHF.

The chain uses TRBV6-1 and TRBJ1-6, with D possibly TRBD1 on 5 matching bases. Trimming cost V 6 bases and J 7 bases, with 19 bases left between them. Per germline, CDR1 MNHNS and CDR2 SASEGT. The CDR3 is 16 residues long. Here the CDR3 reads CASRILEGRLNSPLHF. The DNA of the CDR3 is TGTGCCAGCAGAATCCTGGAGGGACGGCTGAATTCACCCCTCCACTTT.

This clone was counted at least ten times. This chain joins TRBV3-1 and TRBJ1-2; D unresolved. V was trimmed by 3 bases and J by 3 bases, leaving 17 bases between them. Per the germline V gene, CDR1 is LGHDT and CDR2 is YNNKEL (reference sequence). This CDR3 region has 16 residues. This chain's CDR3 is CASSQKERRTDYGYTF. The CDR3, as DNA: TGTGCCAGCAGCCAGAAGGAGCGGCGGACTGACTATGGCTACACCTTC.